The T cell receptor (beta chain) described here comes from a study of resident and recirculating memory T cells in vitiligo (dated by TCRdb to 2017 to 2018). Notes on the research overall: For TCR beta sequencing, each of a few stable vitiligo patients provided PBMCs and epidermis from shave biopsies taken at two lesional sites and two nonlesional sites. The goal of the human TCR beta sequencing was to check whether lesional vitiligo skin contained specific clones that differed from the clones found in nonlesional skin and blood. Right before genomic DNA was extracted using the Qiagen DNeasy Blood & Tissue Kit, the samples were homogenized with no cell sorting step.

A patient's vitiligo counted as stable when the lesions had not changed at all during the previous 6 months. To qualify as stable, patients additionally needed to show no confetti depigmentation, which is a clinical sign of active vitiligo. Anyone who had been treated within the previous three months was excluded from the study. Ficoll density gradient centrifugation was used to isolate PBMCs from heparinized blood, after which the PBMCs were flash-frozen. In the case of this clone: What this receptor recognizes is not known. No much larger clonotype is one base removed from it; base qualities were not supplied.

Overall study outcomes, separate from this receptor: No unique dominant TCR clone was detected, and clonality varied among vitiligo lesions. Overlap and correlation analysis showed no significant repertoire overlap between biopsies except for each lesion with itself, even within a single patient. TCR sequences were not shared across biopsy sites or across patients, which suggests that different T cell clones infiltrate different lesions, a pattern described as private specificity. Future mechanistic studies are needed so that the relative contributions of the lesion-infiltrating T cell clones and of human Trm versus Tcm pools can be evaluated.

The immunoSEQ hsTCRB kit was used to amplify TCR beta chains from genomic DNA. The immunoSEQ service sequenced the TCR beta libraries on an Illumina MiSeq instrument. Under the source paper's analysis protocol: Analysis of the repertoire data was performed with the immunoSEQ Analyzer. What TCRdb holds here is the immuneACCESS table cut down to in-frame rearrangements. Part of the clones is not present; checked against another copy, under half of the missing clones reflect an unresolved V gene, and the others are unexplained. The D gene and trimming were derived from the DNA, and the V and J assignments and clone size from that table. The sample profile shows roughly 42,000 clones; roughly 91% of them were found once. The ten most abundant clones make up 4.5% of the sample. V is cut by 4 bases and J by 3 bases, and the space between the germline ends is 7 bases. CDR1 SQVTM and CDR2 ANQGSEA are derived from the germline V gene. The CDR3 numbers 12 residues from cysteine through phenylalanine. The DNA shown is the 36-base CDR3, in frame from base 1.

The receptor was isolated from a male donor with vitiligo. This chain joins TRBV29-1 to TRBJ1-5, and possibly TRBD1, on 6 matching bases. The sequencing input was blood. CDR3 reads: CSVGDTNQPQHF. The base sequence is TGCAGCGTTGGGGACACCAATCAGCCCCAGCATTTT.